Described below is a single T cell receptor beta chain sequence and its context. Germline V CDR1 and CDR2: SGHDN, FVKESK. The CDR3 runs 14 residues. Trimming cost V 3 bases and J 12 bases, with 18 bases left between them. This record comes from a study of blood T cell repertoires in COVID-19. Assay: immunoSEQ multiplex PCR; the TCRdb copy retains only in-frame clones and omits some. The sample has about 46,000 clones, 88% seen once. The V call is TRBV14, the J call TRBJ2-1, with no clear D. The clonotype comes from a man in his forties or fifties with active COVID-19. Sequencing was done on a sample of peripheral blood. The CDR3 sequence is CASSQSPIVGGQFF. For the CDR3, the DNA is TGTGCCAGCAGCCAGTCCCCCATAGTCGGTGGGCAGTTCTTC. Variable domain in full (rest from reference TRBV14 and TRBJ2-1): EAGVTQFPSHSVIEKGQTVTLRCDPISGHDNLYWYRRVMGKEIKFLLHFVKESKQDESGMPNNRFLAERTGGTYSTLKVQPAELEDSGVYFCASSQSPIVGGQFFGPGTRLTVL.